This TCR beta chain comes out of a study of blood T cell repertoires in COVID-19. The wider study: The United States, Italy and Spain supplied acute and convalescent COVID-19 samples. Sources were T cells, B-cell-depleted T cells, or PBMCs; the material itself was cDNA or gDNA.

Study processing details: Estimation of nucleated cell counts relied on the amplification of reference gene primers. Clones were read by immunoSEQ multiplex PCR, and TCRdb kept only the in-frame ones, dropping some. Clone size and the V and J calls come from that table; the DNA yielded D and trimming. The table has over 100,000 clones, approximately 80% seen once. This TCR derives from an older woman with acute or convalescent COVID-19. The sequenced sample was peripheral blood.

This CDR3 is CASSAYPDYGYTF. DNA of the CDR3: TGTGCCAGCAGCGCTTACCCAGACTATGGCTACACCTTC. J is TRBJ1-2 and V is TRBV7-3; unclear D gene. The CDR3 is made up of 13 amino acids. Germline values: CDR1 SGHTA, CDR2 FQGTGA. Trimming took 5 bases from V and 3 from J, leaving 10 bases between them.